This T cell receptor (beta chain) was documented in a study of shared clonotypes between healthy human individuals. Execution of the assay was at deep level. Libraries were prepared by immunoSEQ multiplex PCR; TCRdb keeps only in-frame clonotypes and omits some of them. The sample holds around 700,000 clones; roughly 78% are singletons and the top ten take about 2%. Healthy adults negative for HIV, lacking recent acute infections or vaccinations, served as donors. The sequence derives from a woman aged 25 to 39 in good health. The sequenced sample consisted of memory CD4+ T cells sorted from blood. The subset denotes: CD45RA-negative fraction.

The chain's CDR3 is CASSASGRAHEQYF. CDR3 nucleotides: TGCGCCAGCAGTGCTAGCGGGAGGGCCCACGAGCAGTACTTC. The chain recombines TRBV10-1 with TRBJ2-7; 12 bases line up with TRBD2. Germline V gives CDR1 WNHNN, CDR2 SYGVQD (reference sequence). The CDR3 contains 14 residues. J was trimmed by 5 bases and V by 4 bases; bases with no gene match: 3.